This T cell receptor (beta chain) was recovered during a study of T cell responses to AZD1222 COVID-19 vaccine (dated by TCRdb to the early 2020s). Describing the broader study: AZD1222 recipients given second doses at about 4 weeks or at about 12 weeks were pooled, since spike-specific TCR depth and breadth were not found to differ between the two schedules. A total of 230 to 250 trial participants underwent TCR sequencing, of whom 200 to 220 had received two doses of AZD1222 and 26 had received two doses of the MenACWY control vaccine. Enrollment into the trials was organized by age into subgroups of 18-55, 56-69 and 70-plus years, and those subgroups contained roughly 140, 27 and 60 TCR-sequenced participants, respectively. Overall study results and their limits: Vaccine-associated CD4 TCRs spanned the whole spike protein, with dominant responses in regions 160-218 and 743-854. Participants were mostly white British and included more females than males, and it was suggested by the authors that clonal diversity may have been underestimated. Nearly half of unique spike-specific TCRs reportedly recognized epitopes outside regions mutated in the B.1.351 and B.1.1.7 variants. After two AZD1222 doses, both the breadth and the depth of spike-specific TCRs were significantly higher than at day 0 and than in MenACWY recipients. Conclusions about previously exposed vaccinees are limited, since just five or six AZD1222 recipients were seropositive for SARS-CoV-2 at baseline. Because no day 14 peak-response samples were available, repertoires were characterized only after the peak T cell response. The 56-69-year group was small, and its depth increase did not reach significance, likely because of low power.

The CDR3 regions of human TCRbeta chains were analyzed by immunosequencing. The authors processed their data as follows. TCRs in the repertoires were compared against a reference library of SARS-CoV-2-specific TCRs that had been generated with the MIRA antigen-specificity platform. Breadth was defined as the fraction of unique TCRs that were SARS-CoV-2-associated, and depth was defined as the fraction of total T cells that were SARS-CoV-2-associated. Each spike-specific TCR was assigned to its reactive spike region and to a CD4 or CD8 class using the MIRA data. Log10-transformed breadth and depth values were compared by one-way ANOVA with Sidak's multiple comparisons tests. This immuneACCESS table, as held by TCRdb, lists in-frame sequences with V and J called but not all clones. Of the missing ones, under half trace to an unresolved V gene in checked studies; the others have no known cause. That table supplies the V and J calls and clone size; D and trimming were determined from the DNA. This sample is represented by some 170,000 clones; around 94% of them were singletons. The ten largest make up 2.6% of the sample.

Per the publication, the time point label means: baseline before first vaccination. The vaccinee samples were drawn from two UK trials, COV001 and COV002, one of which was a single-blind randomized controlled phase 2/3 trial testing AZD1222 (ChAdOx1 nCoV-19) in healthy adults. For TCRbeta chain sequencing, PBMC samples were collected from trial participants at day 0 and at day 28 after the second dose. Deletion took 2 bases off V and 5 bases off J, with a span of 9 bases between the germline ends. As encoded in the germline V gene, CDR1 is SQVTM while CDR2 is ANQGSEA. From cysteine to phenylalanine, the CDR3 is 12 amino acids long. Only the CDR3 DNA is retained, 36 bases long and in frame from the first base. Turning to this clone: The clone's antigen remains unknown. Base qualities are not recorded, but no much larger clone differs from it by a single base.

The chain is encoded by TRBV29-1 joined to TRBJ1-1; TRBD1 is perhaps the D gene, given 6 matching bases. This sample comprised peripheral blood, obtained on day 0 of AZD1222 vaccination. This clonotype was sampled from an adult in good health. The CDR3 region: CSVETGITEAFF. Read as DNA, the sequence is TGCAGCGTTGAAACAGGGATAACTGAAGCTTTCTTT.